One and the same sample provided the 18 T cell receptor beta chains below, sequenced in a study of CD8 T cells in Susac syndrome. Reverse transcription of about 0.45 to 1 ug RNA was performed with random hexamers. MiXCR was run by TCRdb on the immunoSEQ multiplex PCR reads, yielding one entry per CDR3 protein. This table has about 160,000 distinct CDR3 sequences, about 90% appearing once. The specimen sequenced was CD4+ T cells from PBMCs. The receptors were gathered from a human donor in good health.

The gene calls are TRBV5-1 and TRBJ1-1, with 9 bases identical to TRBD1. V lost 4 bases and J lost 0; bases outside the gene matches: 7. The length of the CDR3 is 16 residues. CDR1 and CDR2 from the germline V gene are SGHRS and YFSETQ. As DNA, the CDR3 is TGCGCCAGCAGCCGCGGACAGGGGATTATGAACACTGAAGCTTTCTTT. Translation: CASSRGQGIMNTEAFF.

This chain connects TRBV5-1 to TRBJ2-3; the match to TRBD2 covers 10 bases. The trim removed 1 base at V and 6 bases at J, leaving 11 bases unmatched. The CDR3 is 17 residues long. The germline CDR1 and CDR2 sequences are SGHRS and YFSETQ. The CDR3 DNA is TGCGCCAGCAGCTTGACGCCTAGCGGGAGCGGCTGGGATACGCAGTATTTT. This codes for CASSLTPSGSGWDTQYF.

This rearrangement joins TRBV2 to TRBJ2-7, with D hard to call. The CDR3 runs 13 residues. Trimming left V 6 bases short and J 7 bases short, with 16 bases between. Looked up from germline, CDR1 is SNHLY and CDR2 is FYNNEI. In nucleotides, the CDR3 is TGTGCCAGCAGATTAGAATGGGCGCAAGAGCAGTACTTC. Translation gives CASRLEWAQEQYF.

The J gene is TRBJ2-1, the V gene TRBV11-2; D not resolved. With 5 bases removed from V and 0 bases from J, the gap between germline ends came to 11 bases. Germline V lookup: CDR1 SGHAT, CDR2 FQNNGV. The CDR3 has 15 amino acids. CDR3 nucleotides: TGTGCCAGCAGCCCGACTTACAGCTCCTACAATGAGCAGTTCTTC. This encodes CASSPTYSSYNEQFF.

The chain has TRBV30 and TRBJ1-2, with D perhaps matching TRBD1 (5 bases). The CDR3 spans 12 residues. Germline assignment: CDR1 GTSNPN and CDR2 SVGIG (reference sequence). The V and J ends lost 2 bases and 6 bases respectively, with 10 bases between them. The CDR3 protein is CAWSPNRHGYTF. As DNA, the CDR3 is TGTGCCTGGAGTCCCAACAGGCATGGCTACACCTTC.

The rearrangement links TRBV28 to TRBJ1-2; 9 nucleotides line up with TRBD1. CDR1 and CDR2 (germline): MDHEN, SYDVKM. This CDR3 comprises 18 residues. J was trimmed by 5 bases and V by 7 bases; bases with no gene match: 20. As DNA, the CDR3 is TGTGCCAGCATCCCCATCTCAACAGGGGGCGCCGGGACATATGGCTACACCTTC. Protein sequence: CASIPISTGGAGTYGYTF.

This clonotype was seen only a few times. The chain is built from TRBV7-9 and TRBJ2-7, with D uncertain. V was trimmed by 3 bases and J by 3 bases, leaving 9 bases between them. The germline V gene encodes CDR1 SEHNR and CDR2 FQNEAQ (reference sequence). The CDR3 totals 13 residues. The CDR3 sequence is CASSFDLRYEQYF. CDR3 nucleotides: TGTGCCAGCAGCTTTGACCTCCGCTACGAGCAGTACTTC.

The chain uses TRBV28 and TRBJ2-3; possibly TRBD1 for D (6 bases). Germline-derived CDR1 and CDR2 are MDHEN and SYDVKM. The CDR3 consists of 15 residues. V was trimmed by 6 bases and J by 0 bases, leaving 13 bases between them. The CDR3 region is CASRVDRPSTDTQYF. CDR3 DNA: TGTGCCAGCAGGGTCGACAGGCCTAGCACAGATACGCAGTATTTT.

In this sample, this clonotype turned up a few times. The genes are TRBV7-3 and TRBJ2-1; 8 bases are shared with TRBD1. Germline lookup yields CDR1 SGHTA and CDR2 FQGTGA. V lost 5 bases and J lost 6; bases outside the gene matches: 3. The CDR3 has 13 residues. The CDR3 reads CASSLTGGNEQFF. For the CDR3, the DNA is TGTGCCAGCAGCCTCACAGGGGGCAATGAGCAGTTCTTC. Based on the CDR3 plus reference TRBV7-3 and TRBJ2-1, the full variable domain is GAGVSQTPSNKVTEKGKYVELRCDPISGHTALYWYRQSLGQGPEFLIYFQGTGAADDSGLPNDRFFAVRPEGSVSTLKIQRTERGDSAVYLCASSLTGGNEQFFGPGTRLTVL.

The CDR3 here is CASSSPNRGRGYGYTF. Here the CDR3 DNA reads TGTGCCAGCAGTTCCCCGAACAGGGGGCGCGGCTATGGCTACACCTTC. V and J are TRBV28 and TRBJ1-2, with 9 bases matching TRBD1. V was pared by 4 bases and J by 4 bases, with 10 bases of the junction left unmatched. Germline loops: CDR1 MDHEN, CDR2 SYDVKM. This CDR3 region has 16 residues.

The V gene is TRBV2, the J gene TRBJ2-7; no reliable D call. The germline CDR1 and CDR2 sequences are SNHLY and FYNNEI. V shed 4 bases and J shed 3 bases, with 7 bases lying between them. This CDR3 region has 12 residues. CDR3 sequence reads: CASSANNYEQYF. CDR3 DNA sequence: TGTGCCAGCAGTGCTAACAACTACGAGCAGTACTTC.

This clonotype was picked up one time. This sequence joins TRBV10-3 and TRBJ1-5; TRBD1 is a possible D gene (5 bases). The V end was cut by 4 bases, the J end by 0 bases, with 7 bases between. Germline lookup yields CDR1 ENHRY and CDR2 SYGVKD. The length of the CDR3 is 14 residues. The CDR3 region is CAISGTNSNQPQHF. In DNA form, the CDR3 reads TGTGCCATCAGTGGGACAAATAGCAATCAGCCCCAGCATTTT.

V gene TRBV7-2 combines with J gene TRBJ1-3; D remains ambiguous. The germline V gene has CDR1 SGHTA and CDR2 FQGNSA. V shed 5 bases and J shed 1 base, with 12 bases lying between them. This CDR3 is 15 amino acids long. CDR3 residues: CASSPTVSSGNTIYF. CDR3 nucleotide sequence: TGTGCCAGCAGCCCGACGGTTTCTTCTGGAAACACCATATATTTT.

This clonotype was recorded only once. V usage is TRBV19 and J usage is TRBJ2-1; a weak D match, TRBD1 (5 bases). CDR1 is LNHDA and CDR2 is SQIVND in the germline V gene (reference sequence). V was shortened by 1 base and J by 4 bases, with 5 bases between the two germline ends. CDR3 length: 13 amino acids. Written as DNA, the CDR3 is TGTGCCAGTAGTATAGCAGGGTACAATGAGCAGTTCTTC. This codes for CASSIAGYNEQFF.

The rearrangement joins TRBV3-1 to TRBJ2-7, with D hard to call. This CDR3 comprises 13 residues. Trimming pared 6 bases from V and 5 bases from J, leaving 14 bases between. The germline gives CDR1 LGHDT, CDR2 YNNKEL (reference sequence). DNA for the CDR3: TGTGCCAGCAGAAGGGAAGGTGTCCACGAGCAGTACTTC. Translating it yields CASRREGVHEQYF.

This chain connects TRBV13 to TRBJ2-1; 11 bases map to TRBD2. The CDR3 spans 17 residues. V gave up 2 bases and J gave up 1 base; unmatched junction bases: 4. The germline CDR1 and CDR2 sequences are PRHDT and FYEKMQ (reference sequence). As DNA, the CDR3 is TGTGCCAGCAGCTTAAGGGCTAGCGGGAGGTCCTACAATGAGCAGTTCTTC. Translation: CASSLRASGRSYNEQFF. Together with reference TRBV13 and TRBJ2-1, the CDR3 gives the full variable domain: AAGVIQSPRHLIKEKRETATLKCYPIPRHDTVYWYQQGPGQDPQFLISFYEKMQSDKGSIPDRFSAQQFSDYHSELNMSSLELGDSALYFCASSLRASGRSYNEQFFGPGTRLTVL.

As to this clonotype: An end of the junction differs from the germline gene, which may be a read error. V usage is TRBV7-2 and J usage is TRBJ1-5, with 7 nucleotides matching TRBD1. CDR1 and CDR2 from the germline V gene are SGHTA and FQGNSA. This CDR3 region has 15 residues. CDR3 protein: CASSPGTAPNRPQHF. CDR3 coding DNA: TGTGCCAGCAGCCCTGGGACAGCACCCAATCGGCCCCAGCATTTT.

The rearrangement joins TRBV7-9 to TRBJ2-1; D gene unclear. The V end lost 5 bases, the J end lost 5 bases, and 16 bases lay between the germline ends. CDR1 and CDR2 from the germline V gene are SEHNR and FQNEAQ (reference sequence). The CDR3 loop spans 15 amino acids. The CDR3: CASSLDWSQHNEQFF. The CDR3 coding sequence is TGTGCCAGCAGCCTAGACTGGAGTCAGCACAATGAGCAGTTCTTC.